The text below deals with one T cell receptor beta chain. The target antigen is unknown. The data belong to a study of CD8+ T cells in alopecia areata. Points from the study as a whole: Scalp samples also yield sequences of resident alphabeta T cells from normal skin.

Sequencing used cDNA as its template, made by extracting RNA and reverse transcribing it. Profiled with immunoSEQ multiplex PCR; TCRdb holds only in-frame clones, not every one. The table has about 180,000 clones, approximately 62% seen once. It was from alopecia areata patients that lesional scalp punch biopsies and peripheral blood were collected. From germline, CDR1 is LGHNA and CDR2 YSLEER. With 0 bases removed from V and 8 bases from J, the gap between germline ends came to 14 bases. This CDR3 comprises 16 residues. This receptor was taken from a human donor with alopecia areata. J is TRBJ1-6 and V is TRBV4-3; D may be TRBD1 (5 bases). The sample here was CD4+ T cells sorted from blood, taken at week 0. The DNA for the CDR3 is TGCGCCAGCAGCCAAGATCTATCAAGGGGAGATTCACCCCTCCACTTT. It is translated as CASSQDLSRGDSPLHF.